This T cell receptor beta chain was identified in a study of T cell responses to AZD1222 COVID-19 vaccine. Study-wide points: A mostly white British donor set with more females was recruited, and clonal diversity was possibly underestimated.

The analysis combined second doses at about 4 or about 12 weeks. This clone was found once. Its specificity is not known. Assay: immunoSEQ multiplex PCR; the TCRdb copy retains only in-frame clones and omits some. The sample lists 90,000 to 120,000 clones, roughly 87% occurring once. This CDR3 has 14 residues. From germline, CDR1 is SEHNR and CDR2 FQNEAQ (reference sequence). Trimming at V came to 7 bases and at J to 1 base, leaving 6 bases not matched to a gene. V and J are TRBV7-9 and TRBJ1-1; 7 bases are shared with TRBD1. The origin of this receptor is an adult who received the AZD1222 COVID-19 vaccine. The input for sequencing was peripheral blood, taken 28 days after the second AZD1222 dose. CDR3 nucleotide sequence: TGTGCCAGCATTTGGGGACAGACGAACACTGAAGCTTTCTTT. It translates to CASIWGQTNTEAFF.